This entry lists 26 T cell receptor beta chains sequenced from one sample in a study of shared clonotypes between healthy human individuals. Data came from immunoSEQ multiplex PCR; TCRdb stores just in-frame clones and leaves some out. Among 630,000 or so clones, roughly 98% were seen once, and the ten largest hold 0.3%. Naive CD8 cells were CD45RO-negative, positively selected for CCR7, excluding terminally differentiated effector memory CD45RA+ cells. Sequenced: naive CD8+ T cells sorted from blood. Source of these receptors: a man younger than 40 in good health.

V and J are TRBV4-1 and TRBJ2-7; the D is unclear. The CDR3 runs 14 residues. The germline V gene has CDR1 MGHRA and CDR2 YSYEKL. V was trimmed by 0 bases and J by 2 bases, leaving 8 bases between them. This CDR3 reads CASSQDYSPYEQYF. CDR3 in DNA: TGCGCCAGCAGCCAAGATTATTCCCCCTACGAGCAGTACTTC.

This clone was picked up one time. The chain has TRBV7-2 and TRBJ2-5; D unresolved. The CDR3 sequence is 13 residues long. Germline CDR1 reads SGHTA; CDR2 reads FQGNSA. The ends were cut back, 5 bases at V and 7 bases at J, with 14 bases in the middle. In nucleotides, the CDR3 is TGTGCCAGCAGCAACCGGGCCGCCGGGACCCAGTACTTC. As protein: CASSNRAAGTQYF. The whole variable domain, remainder taken from reference TRBV7-2 and TRBJ2-5, is GAGVSQSPSNKVTEKGKDVELRCDPISGHTALYWYRQSLGQGLEFLIYFQGNSAPDKSGLPSDRFSAERTGGSVSTLTIQRTQQEDSAVYLCASSNRAAGTQYFGPGTRLLVL.

The V and J genes are TRBV6-5 and TRBJ1-5; 7 bases are shared with TRBD1. This CDR3 has 13 amino acids. Losses at the gene ends were 5 bases for V and 4 bases for J; bases not matched to a gene: 2. CDR1 and CDR2 (germline): MNHEY, SVGAGI. CDR3: CASSLTGNQPQHF. The CDR3, as DNA: TGTGCCAGCAGTCTGACAGGGAATCAGCCCCAGCATTTT.

This rearrangement joins TRBV4-3 to TRBJ2-1; D is unclear. V dropped 0 bases and J dropped 4 bases, with 13 bases sitting between them. Germline values: CDR1 LGHNA, CDR2 YSLEER. The CDR3 has 16 amino acids. Here the CDR3 DNA reads TGCGCCAGCAGCCAAGATCTGCTAGGGATATACAATGAGCAGTTCTTC. As protein: CASSQDLLGIYNEQFF.

The chain uses TRBV27 and TRBJ2-1, with D possibly being TRBD2 (6 bases). The V gene's germline CDR1 is MNHEY and CDR2 SMNVEV (reference sequence). The CDR3 is made up of 16 amino acids. Trimming removed 1 base at V and 0 bases at J, with 10 bases between. CDR3 region: CASSLWGERSYNEQFF. The CDR3 DNA reads TGTGCCAGCAGTTTATGGGGGGAGCGCTCCTACAATGAGCAGTTCTTC.

The chain carries TRBV2 and TRBJ2-2; possibly TRBD1 or TRBD2 for D (5 bases each). The germline V gene encodes CDR1 SNHLY and CDR2 FYNNEI. The CDR3 length is 12 residues. Trimming left V 10 bases short and J 7 bases short, with 13 bases between. Here the CDR3 reads CATRGGYGELFF. In DNA, the CDR3 is TGTGCCACCCGGGGCGGGTACGGGGAGCTGTTTTTT.

CDR3 sequence reads: CASSLEAGDTDTQYF. In DNA form, the CDR3 reads TGTGCCAGCAGCTTAGAGGCAGGAGACACAGATACGCAGTATTTT. The chain joins TRBV7-2 to TRBJ2-3; no firm D call. The germline V and J ends were trimmed by 1 base and 2 bases, with 10 bases remaining between them. The CDR3 length is 15 residues. Per the germline V gene, CDR1 is SGHTA and CDR2 is FQGNSA.

The rearrangement joins TRBV27 to TRBJ2-5; a possible D gene is TRBD1 (6 bases). Looked up from germline, CDR1 is MNHEY and CDR2 is SMNVEV (reference sequence). Trimming pared 7 bases from V and 5 bases from J, leaving 11 bases between. This CDR3 spans 12 amino acids. The CDR3 bases are TGTGCCAGCAAGCGAGGACAGGAGACCCAGTACTTC. It encodes CASKRGQETQYF.

Remarks on this clone: The junction departs from germline at one end; a sequencing error may be responsible. The gene calls are TRBV7-7 and TRBJ2-2; D not resolved. This CDR3 region has 13 residues. Germline V gene lookup returns CDR1 SSHAT and CDR2 FNYEAQ (reference sequence). CDR3 sequence (DNA): TGTGCTAGCAGCTTAAAGGCGGCCGGGGAGCTGTTTTTT. Translation gives CASSLKAAGELFF.

The chain couples TRBV7-9 to TRBJ1-4; D is unclear. The germline CDR1 and CDR2 sequences are SEHNR and FQNEAQ (reference sequence). CDR3 length equals 14 residues. The V gene lost 2 bases and the J gene lost 8 bases, with 12 bases spanning the gap. CDR3 in DNA: TGTGCCAGCAGCTTACCCGAAACGTTAGAAAAACTGTTTTTT. Its protein is CASSLPETLEKLFF.

This rearrangement joins TRBV9 to TRBJ2-7; tentative D call: TRBD2 (6 bases). Germline V gene data show CDR1 as SGDLS and CDR2 as YYNGEE. The CDR3 extends over 16 amino acids. V lost 0 bases and J 7 bases, leaving 20 bases between the germline ends. The CDR3 loop reads CASSVEVAGRLSEQYF. Written as DNA, the CDR3 is TGTGCCAGCAGCGTAGAGGTCGCGGGAAGGCTGAGTGAGCAGTACTTC. Full variable domain (remainder filled in from reference TRBV9 and TRBJ2-7): DSGVTQTPKHLITATGQRVTLRCSPRSGDLSVYWYQQSLDQGLQFLIQYYNGEERAKGNILERFSAQQFPDLHSELNLSSLELGDSALYFCASSVEVAGRLSEQYFGPGTRLTVT.

The chain is built from TRBV9 and TRBJ2-3, with 8 bases aligning to TRBD2. The CDR3 totals 15 residues. Per germline, CDR1 SGDLS and CDR2 YYNGEE. Unmatched junction bases numbered 7, after V lost 4 bases and J lost 3 bases. In DNA, the CDR3 is TGTGCCAGCAGCCCCTTTGCGGGAGGAACAGATACGCAGTATTTT. Translated: CASSPFAGGTDTQYF. Using reference TRBV9 and TRBJ2-3 for the parts outside the CDR3, the full variable domain is DSGVTQTPKHLITATGQRVTLRCSPRSGDLSVYWYQQSLDQGLQFLIQYYNGEERAKGNILERFSAQQFPDLHSELNLSSLELGDSALYFCASSPFAGGTDTQYFGPGTRLTVL.

The V call is TRBV9, the J call TRBJ2-7; tentatively, D is TRBD1 or TRBD2 (5 bases each). This CDR3 is 12 amino acids long. Germline CDR1 and CDR2: SGDLS and YYNGEE. The V and J ends lost 6 bases and 3 bases respectively, with 10 bases between them. DNA of the CDR3: TGTGCCAGCAACCGGGACGGCTACGAGCAGTACTTC. Amino acid sequence: CASNRDGYEQYF.

This clone appeared a single time. The chain uses TRBV6-1 and TRBJ1-5, with no clear D. Trimming removed 2 bases at V and 0 bases at J, with 8 bases between. The CDR3 has 15 residues. Germline-derived CDR1 and CDR2 are MNHNS and SASEGT. The CDR3 DNA follows: TGTGCCAGCAGTGAATTCGCTGGTAGCAATCAGCCCCAGCATTTT. Translation: CASSEFAGSNQPQHF.

V and J are TRBV29-1 and TRBJ2-2; D is tentatively TRBD1 or TRBD2 (5 bases each). Deletions cut 5 bases from V and 8 bases from J, with 18 bases between. CDR1 and CDR2 from the germline V gene are SQVTM and ANQGSEA. The CDR3 extends over 14 amino acids. CDR3 nucleotides: TGCAGCGTTACACCGGGATCCCCAGGGGGGGAGCTGTTTTTT. Amino acid sequence: CSVTPGSPGGELFF.

V and J are TRBV6-6 and TRBJ1-2; D is unclear. CDR3 length equals 13 residues. The V end lost 6 bases, the J end lost 4 bases, and 12 bases lay between the germline ends. Germline V gene lookup returns CDR1 MNHNY and CDR2 SVGAGI (reference sequence). Written as DNA, the CDR3 is TGTGCCAGCAGATTCCACGGGTCCTATGGCTACACCTTC. Its protein is CASRFHGSYGYTF.

This sequence joins TRBV4-1 and TRBJ2-3; D perhaps matches TRBD2 (6 bases). CDR1 and CDR2 from the germline V gene are MGHRA and YSYEKL. The CDR3 extends over 13 amino acids. V shed 2 bases and J shed 5 bases, with 8 bases lying between them. The CDR3, as DNA: TGCGCCAGCAGCCAACCGACTAGAGATACGCAGTATTTT. This translates into CASSQPTRDTQYF.

V usage is TRBV28 and J usage is TRBJ2-5; tentatively, D is TRBD2 (6 bases). Germline V CDR1 and CDR2: MDHEN, SYDVKM. V lost 5 bases and J lost 5, with 18 bases in between. CDR3 length: 15 amino acids. CDR3 sequence reads: CASSPLGREAETQYF. As DNA, the CDR3 is TGTGCCAGCAGTCCCCTCGGTAGGGAGGCGGAGACCCAGTACTTC.

The V and J genes are TRBV15 and TRBJ2-5; D is ambiguous. The CDR3 consists of 13 residues. In germline, CDR1 is LNHNV, CDR2 YYDKDF (reference sequence). Trimming took off 1 base at V and 5 bases at J, with 8 bases between the two ends. As DNA, the CDR3 is TGTGCCACCAGCAGAGTTCGTCACGAGACCCAGTACTTC. Protein: CATSRVRHETQYF.

The CDR3: CASNTGTSSTDTQYF. The CDR3 DNA reads TGTGCCAGCAATACCGGGACTAGCAGCACAGATACGCAGTATTTT. This rearrangement joins TRBV6-1 to TRBJ2-3, with 9 bases identical to TRBD2. The CDR3 spans 15 residues. Germline loops: CDR1 MNHNS, CDR2 SASEGT. V lost 7 bases and J lost 0; bases outside the gene matches: 5.

The chain carries TRBV27 and TRBJ2-7; the match to TRBD2 covers 10 bases. The CDR3 is made up of 14 amino acids. V lost 5 bases and J lost 5; bases outside the gene matches: 6. Germline V gene sequence: CDR1 MNHEY, CDR2 SMNVEV (reference sequence). CDR3 protein: CASSDLAGDDEQYF. In nucleotides, the CDR3 is TGTGCCAGCAGTGATCTAGCGGGAGACGACGAGCAGTACTTC.

As regards this clone: The sample holds other DNA sequences that translate to the same CDR3. This rearrangement joins TRBV7-9 to TRBJ2-7; D gene ambiguous. CDR3 length: 12 amino acids. V shed 3 bases and J shed 4 bases, with 7 bases lying between them. The germline CDR1 and CDR2 sequences are SEHNR and FQNEAQ (reference sequence). The CDR3 protein is CASSLESYEQYF. The CDR3 DNA reads TGTGCCAGCAGCTTGGAGTCTTACGAGCAGTACTTC.

This clone has more than one count but fewer than ten. The rearrangement links TRBV10-1 to TRBJ2-7; D gene ambiguous. Germline V CDR1 and CDR2: WNHNN, SYGVQD (reference sequence). V lost 0 bases and J 6 bases, leaving 15 bases between the germline ends. This CDR3 contains 15 residues. The DNA for the CDR3 is TGCGCCAGCAGTGAGTCCGTGGGCCGCGCTGGCGAGCAGTACTTC. Its protein is CASSESVGRAGEQYF.

The CDR3 region has the DNA TGTGCCATCAGTGAGTCTGAAGGCTCCTACGAGCAGTACTTC. This codes for CAISESEGSYEQYF. The rearrangement links TRBV10-3 to TRBJ2-7, with unresolved D. Germline lookup yields CDR1 ENHRY and CDR2 SYGVKD. This CDR3 has 14 amino acids. Trimming took 0 bases from V and 0 from J, leaving 6 bases between them.

This clone was observed once. This chain connects TRBV18 to TRBJ2-5; D unresolved. The ends were cut back, 3 bases at V and 1 base at J, with 3 bases in the middle. The CDR3 has 12 amino acids. The germline V gene encodes CDR1 KGHSH and CDR2 LQKENI. CDR3: CASSPGQETQYF. The DNA for the CDR3 is TGTGCCAGCTCACCGGGCCAAGAGACCCAGTACTTC.

V usage is TRBV6-5 and J usage is TRBJ2-3, with D hard to call. Germline V gene lookup returns CDR1 MNHEY and CDR2 SVGAGI. The germline V and J ends were trimmed by 2 bases and 0 bases, with 6 bases remaining between them. The CDR3 spans 14 residues. The CDR3 region has the DNA TGTGCCAGCAGTTACGGTGTCAGCACAGATACGCAGTATTTT. Residues: CASSYGVSTDTQYF.